Sequencing of this TCR beta chain was carried out in a study of blood T cell repertoires in COVID-19. The overall study: PBMCs, B-cell-depleted T cells, or T cells were the source of the cDNA or gDNA that made up the material.

The data were produced by immunoSEQ multiplex PCR, yet TCRdb's version contains in-frame clones alone and is incomplete. The table has some 220,000 clones, approximately 84% seen once; the top ten hold about 2.4%. This CDR3 has 14 amino acids. V was clipped by 3 bases and J by 5 bases; unmatched bases: 5. CDR1 is LNHDA and CDR2 is SQIVND in the germline V gene (reference sequence). The V call is TRBV19, the J call TRBJ2-7; 9 nucleotides line up with TRBD1. This clonotype was sampled from a woman aged 60 to 75 with acute or convalescent COVID-19. The sample was peripheral blood. DNA of the CDR3: TGTGCCAGTAGTATTGCAGGGACAGGGAACGAGCAGTACTTC. Its translation: CASSIAGTGNEQYF.